The 19 T cell receptor beta chains in this list originate from one sample, sequenced in a study of blood T cell repertoires in COVID-19. TCRdb's table, derived via immunoSEQ multiplex PCR, lists solely in-frame clones and lacks some. This sample carries over 200,000 clones, roughly 84% of them seen once, and the ten largest clones take 27%. The material sequenced was peripheral blood. The receptors here all came from a man between 40 and 49 years old with acute or convalescent COVID-19.

The chain has TRBV2 and TRBJ1-1, with a tentative D call TRBD1 (6 bases). Looked up from germline, CDR1 is SNHLY and CDR2 is FYNNEI. Trimming removed 10 bases from V and 4 bases from J, with 19 bases in between. This CDR3 is built from 14 residues. The CDR3 sequence: CATIQTGPRTEAFF. For the CDR3, the DNA is TGTGCCACCATCCAAACAGGGCCGCGCACTGAAGCTTTCTTT.

V is TRBV19 and J is TRBJ2-3; the D gene is possibly TRBD2 (6 bases). V lost 3 bases to trimming and J lost 5 bases, with 12 bases between them. The CDR3 sequence is 14 residues long. Germline V gene lookup returns CDR1 LNHDA and CDR2 SQIVND (reference sequence). The CDR3 sequence is CASSIPGSRDTQYF. The CDR3 DNA follows: TGTGCCAGTAGTATTCCCGGGAGTAGAGATACGCAGTATTTT.

The chain employs TRBV5-4 and TRBJ1-1; tentatively, D is TRBD1 (5 bases). With 2 bases removed from V and 4 bases from J, the gap between germline ends came to 12 bases. Germline V gene lookup returns CDR1 SGHNT and CDR2 YYREEE (reference sequence). The CDR3 sequence is 14 residues long. The CDR3 nucleotides are TGTGCCAGCAGCTTTATCGGCGGGGGCACTGAAGCTTTCTTT. Translated: CASSFIGGGTEAFF.

V and J are TRBV5-1 and TRBJ1-4; D is perhaps TRBD1 (5 bases). The CDR3 totals 15 residues. The V gene's germline CDR1 is SGHRS and CDR2 YFSETQ. The ends were cut back, 4 bases at V and 8 bases at J, with 18 bases in the middle. The CDR3, as DNA: TGCGCCAGCAGCGACAGCCGGGGAGGGTCGGAAAAACTGTTTTTT. Encoded protein: CASSDSRGGSEKLFF.

V is TRBV4-2 and J is TRBJ2-7; TRBD1 might be the D (7 bases). The germline CDR1 and CDR2 sequences are LGHNA and YNFKEQ. V was cut by 1 base and J by 5 bases, with 12 bases left in between. The CDR3 extends over 14 amino acids. The CDR3 DNA follows: TGTGCCAGCAGCCAAGGCGGGACAGTGAACGAGCAGTACTTC. Translating gives CASSQGGTVNEQYF.

The rearrangement joins TRBV6-6 to TRBJ1-5, with D maybe TRBD1 (5 bases). The V and J ends lost 0 bases and 5 bases respectively, with 14 bases between them. This CDR3 region has 16 residues. Germline V gene lookup returns CDR1 MNHNY and CDR2 SVGAGI (reference sequence). The CDR3 bases are TGTGCCAGCAGTTACTCCTGGGGCGGGGGATATCAGCCCCAGCATTTT. It specifies CASSYSWGGGYQPQHF.

The J gene is TRBJ1-5, the V gene TRBV6-5; unclear D gene. The CDR3 extends over 14 amino acids. Germline values: CDR1 MNHEY, CDR2 SVGAGI. With 7 bases removed from V and 2 bases from J, the gap between germline ends came to 12 bases. CDR3 sequence (DNA): TGTGCCAGCAACCGGCGGTCCGGCAATCAGCCCCAGCATTTT. Encoded protein: CASNRRSGNQPQHF.

This chain uses TRBV29-1 with TRBJ2-2; 9 positions agree with TRBD2. CDR3 size: 12 residues. Germline CDR1 SQVTM, CDR2 ANQGSEA. V lost 5 bases and J lost 6; bases outside the gene matches: 1. The CDR3: CSVLAGAGELFF. The CDR3 bases are TGCAGCGTTTTAGCGGGAGCCGGGGAGCTGTTTTTT.

This rearrangement joins TRBV4-1 to TRBJ2-3, with TRBD1 matching 8 bases. CDR3 length equals 17 residues. Germline V lookup: CDR1 MGHRA, CDR2 YSYEKL. The J segment lost 5 bases and the V segment lost 4 bases, leaving 14 bases of the junction unmatched. The CDR3 DNA is TGCGCCAGCAGCCGATCCCCAGGGGGCGCCTTCGAAGATACGCAGTATTTT. Residues: CASSRSPGGAFEDTQYF.

This clone has a handful of counts. This chain joins TRBV5-1 and TRBJ1-2; 8 nucleotides agree with TRBD1. This CDR3 has 14 residues. Germline V gene sequence: CDR1 SGHRS, CDR2 YFSETQ. After removal of 4 bases from V and 8 bases from J, the junction contained 10 bases not matched to a gene. The CDR3 protein is CASSEKQGGQGYTF. Here the CDR3 DNA reads TGCGCCAGCAGCGAGAAACAGGGGGGTCAGGGCTACACCTTC.

The rearrangement uses TRBV19 and TRBJ2-5; 9 bases are shared with TRBD1. Unmatched junction bases numbered 6, after V lost 5 bases and J lost 5 bases. Germline V gives CDR1 LNHDA, CDR2 SQIVND (reference sequence). The CDR3 has 14 amino acids. The CDR3 nucleotides read TGTGCCAGTAGTTTGGGACAGGGTAGGGAGACCCAGTACTTC. Residues: CASSLGQGRETQYF.

The rearrangement links TRBV7-8 to TRBJ1-5, with D unresolved. V lost 2 bases to trimming and J lost 0 bases, with 8 bases between them. Germline CDR1 and CDR2: SGHVS and FQNEAQ. The CDR3 spans 15 residues. The CDR3, as DNA: TGTGCCAGCAGCTTAAACGAGGGTAGCAATCAGCCCCAGCATTTT. This codes for CASSLNEGSNQPQHF.

The V gene is TRBV5-1, the J gene TRBJ1-5; D uncertain. Trimming took 0 bases from V and 5 from J, leaving 15 bases between them. CDR1 is SGHRS and CDR2 is YFSETQ in the germline V gene. The CDR3 spans 16 residues. CDR3 coding DNA: TGCGCCAGCAGCTTGGTGCCAGACACCCGCGATCAGCCCCAGCATTTT. Translated, it gives CASSLVPDTRDQPQHF.

The rearrangement links TRBV15 to TRBJ1-5, with D perhaps matching TRBD1 (5 bases). V dropped 2 bases and J dropped 2 bases, with 10 bases sitting between them. The CDR3 covers 15 residues. The germline V gene encodes CDR1 LNHNV and CDR2 YYDKDF (reference sequence). The CDR3 nucleotides read TGTGCCACCAGCAGACGACAGACGGGCAATCAGCCCCAGCATTTT. Its translation is CATSRRQTGNQPQHF.

V usage is TRBV10-3 and J usage is TRBJ1-5; the D gene is possibly TRBD1 (5 bases). This CDR3 comprises 15 residues. V was clipped by 4 bases and J by 4 bases, with 14 bases between them. Germline V gene sequence: CDR1 ENHRY, CDR2 SYGVKD. In DNA, the CDR3 is TGTGCCATCAGTGGGGGATCAGGGTCGAATCAGCCCCAGCATTTT. Its translation is CAISGGSGSNQPQHF.

CDR3 coding DNA: TGTGCCAGCAGCCCAAGGGCACAGGGGTACTACGAGCAGTACTTC. Protein sequence: CASSPRAQGYYEQYF. The rearrangement links TRBV6-5 to TRBJ2-7, with 7 bases lining up with TRBD1. CDR1 and CDR2 from the germline V gene are MNHEY and SVGAGI. CDR3 length: 15 residues. After removal of 6 bases from V and 3 bases from J, the junction contained 11 bases not matched to a gene.

Points on this clone: Relative to the germline gene, one junction end is altered; a read error may explain this. The chain carries TRBV18 and TRBJ2-3; possible D gene TRBD2, 5 bases. CDR3 length: 17 residues. CDR1 and CDR2 from the germline V gene are KGHSH and LQKENI. DNA for the CDR3: TGTGCCAGCTCCCCACGAAAGGACTCGATCAACACAGATACGCAGTATTTT. This encodes CASSPRKDSINTDTQYF.

The chain combines TRBV9 with TRBJ2-1; D gene unclear. Trimming took 0 bases from V and 5 from J, leaving 6 bases between them. CDR3 length equals 13 residues. CDR1 is SGDLS, CDR2 YYNGEE, per germline. This CDR3 reads CASSVGPDNEQFF. The CDR3 DNA follows: TGTGCCAGCAGCGTAGGCCCGGACAATGAGCAGTTCTTC.

This chain links TRBV11-1 with TRBJ1-1; D not certain. This CDR3 region has 15 residues. Trimming stripped 5 bases from V and 3 bases from J, with 16 bases between. Germline CDR1 is SGHAT and CDR2 is FQDESV (reference sequence). CDR3 DNA: TGTGCCAGCAGCCCCAAGCAGGCCCCGTACACTGAAGCTTTCTTT. Translating gives CASSPKQAPYTEAFF.